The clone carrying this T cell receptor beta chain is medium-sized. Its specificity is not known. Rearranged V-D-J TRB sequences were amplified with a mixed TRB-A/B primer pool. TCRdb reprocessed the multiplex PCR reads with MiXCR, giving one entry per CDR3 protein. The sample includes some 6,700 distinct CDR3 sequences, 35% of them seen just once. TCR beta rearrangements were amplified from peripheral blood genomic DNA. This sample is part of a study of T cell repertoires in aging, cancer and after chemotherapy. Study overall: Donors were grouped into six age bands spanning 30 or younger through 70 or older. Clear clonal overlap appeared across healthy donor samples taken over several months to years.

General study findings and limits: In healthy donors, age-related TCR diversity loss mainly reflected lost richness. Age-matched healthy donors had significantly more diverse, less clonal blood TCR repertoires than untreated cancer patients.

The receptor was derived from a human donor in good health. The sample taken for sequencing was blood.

CDR3 amino acids: CASSSNRGYNLFF. DNA of the CDR3: TGTGCCAGCAGTTCGAACAGGGGGTATAACCTGTTCTTC. The chain joins TRBV27 to TRBJ2-1; TRBD1 matches at 8 bases. Germline V gives CDR1 MNHEY, CDR2 SMNVEV (reference sequence). Unmatched junction bases numbered 11, after V lost 4 bases and J lost 15 bases. The CDR3 length is 13 residues.